This TCR beta chain emerged from a study of T cells in Graves' hyperthyroidism and ophthalmopathy (dated by TCRdb to 2018 to 2020). For context, the study as a whole: To identify distinguishing TCR V-J signatures, a discovery cohort of about a hundred patients was used, comprising 40 to 45 with Graves' ophthalmopathy and around 57 with stable Graves' hyperthyroidism. Prospective prediction of ophthalmopathy was tested in an independent validation cohort of fewer than 20 hyperthyroidism patients and 17 patients who later progressed to ophthalmopathy. The 85 to 100 discovery patients were divided at random into training and test sets in a 7:3 ratio. In several Graves' hyperthyroidism patients, the study also compared T-cell repertoires from thyroid tissue with T-cell repertoires from blood. Once sampling was done, hyperthyroidism patients were given methimazole at a starting dose of 30 mg daily, whereas ophthalmopathy patients were given high-dose intravenous methylprednisolone. According to the paper, TCR Vbeta CDR3 sequencing was carried out on 135 peripheral blood samples, which came from under 50 ophthalmopathy, around 74 hyperthyroidism and approximately 17 progressor patients. Overall study results and their limits: Sample size was not statistically predetermined, and investigators were not blinded to group allocation. Blood samples also contained most of the expanded thyroid clonotypes (frequency above 0.001), which suggests that blood repertoires may reflect thyroid immune responses. In validation, progression to ophthalmopathy was predicted by the model with approximately 67% sensitivity and around 75% specificity, a median of about 6.4 months before onset. A 13 V-J signature model separated ophthalmopathy from stable hyperthyroidism, with about 88% sensitivity and around 84% specificity in cross-validation and 80%/75% in testing.

The TCR beta CDR3 regions were amplified from RNA transcripts. A first-round RT-PCR of the TCR CDR3 used the HTBI primer set with the Qiagen OneStep RT-PCR kit. Libraries were constructed in a second round of multiplex PCR, after which size selection and purification were carried out. Sequencing of the libraries was done on an Illumina HiSeq2000 using paired-end 100 bp reads. Under the source paper's analysis protocol: SOAPnuke was used to process the raw data, removing reads that contained adapters or uncalled bases, had a mean Phred below 15, or lacked an exact match to the constant primer or identifier. COPE v1.2.5 was used to merge the high-quality paired reads, and each unique nucleotide sequence was defined as a clonotype. MiTCR v1.1 was used to align the clonotypes against IMGT TRBV, TRBD and TRBJ reference segments. The analysis was restricted to V-J combinations with a frequency above 0.0001, which together covered around 99% of the repertoires. The TCS score was defined as the ratio of F50 (clonal expansion) to E x V (chaos), calculated using BLOSUM62-based TCRdist between CDR3 peptides within each V-J. Welch's t-statistics and random forest reduced around 520 V-J features to fewer than 15, which were used in a naive Bayes classifier (R e1071). Thyroid-blood repertoire similarity was quantified with the Morisita-Horn index. TCRdb itself trimmed the public reads at Q25 with fastp, ran MiXCR and retained productive beta chains. A single entry per CDR3 protein holds the most common genes and DNA from its merged rows. The V and J calls follow TCRdb's processing rather than the paper's. Counted in this sample were 650,000 to 800,000 distinct CDR3 sequences; 45% of them appeared once. The ten largest make up approximately 6.8% of the sample.

CDR1 and CDR2 (SQVTM, ANQGSEA) derive from the germline V gene. Cut back by 2 bases and 1 base, the V and J ends lie 11 bases apart. From the cysteine through the phenylalanine, the CDR3 covers 14 amino acids. The kept DNA is CDR3 alone, 42 bases in frame from the first base. Exclusion was applied to patients with uncontrolled infections, other autoimmune diseases, pregnancy or lactation. Diagnoses relied on clinical symptoms, serum thyroxine and TRAb, thyroid ultrasound and orbital computed tomography. Total RNA was extracted with Trizol reagent, and quality was checked on an Agilent 2100 Bioanalyzer. On this clonotype: The antigen this receptor binds is unknown. No quality values exist for individual bases; no much larger clone is one base distant.

This clonotype originated in an adult man with Graves' disease, either hyperthyroidism or ophthalmopathy (not recorded which). The sequenced sample consisted of peripheral blood or thyroid tissue (not recorded which). The chain joins TRBV29-1 to TRBJ1-1; 5 matching bases give a weak D call of TRBD1. The DNA reads TGCAGCGTTGAAACCAGGGACTGGAACACTGAAGCTTTCTTT. It translates as CSVETRDWNTEAFF.